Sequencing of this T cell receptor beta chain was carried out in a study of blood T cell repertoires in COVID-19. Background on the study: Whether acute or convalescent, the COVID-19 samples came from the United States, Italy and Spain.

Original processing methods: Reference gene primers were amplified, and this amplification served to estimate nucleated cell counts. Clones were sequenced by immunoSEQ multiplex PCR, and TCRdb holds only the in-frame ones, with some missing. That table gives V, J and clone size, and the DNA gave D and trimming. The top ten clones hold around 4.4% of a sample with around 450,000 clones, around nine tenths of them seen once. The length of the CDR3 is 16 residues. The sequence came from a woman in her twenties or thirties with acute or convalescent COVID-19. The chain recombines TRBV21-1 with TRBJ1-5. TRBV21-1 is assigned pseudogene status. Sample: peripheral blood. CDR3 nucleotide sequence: TGTGCCAGCAGCGTAAGGGAGGTGTATAGCAATCAGCCCCAGCATTTT. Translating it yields CASSVREVYSNQPQHF.